Listed below are T cell receptor beta chains from one sample, sequenced in a study of vaccination effects on CD4 cells after COVID-19. This table comes from immunoSEQ multiplex PCR, and its TCRdb copy is limited to in-frame clones, with some not included. The sample holds more than 20,000 clones, about four fifths seen once. These receptors have no identified antigens. The source was CD4+ T cells from PBMCs cultured with a peptide pool, collected before COVID-19 vaccination. The receptors shown here come from a human donor who had a prior SARS-CoV-2 infection. Each CDR3 is given with its conserved first and last residue. A D gene is named only where the DNA matches it firmly. A clone size is listed for some rows: how often the clone was seen (once, few, many), or a class if it is expanded.

j_call d_call clone_size v_call cdr3_nt cdr3_aa
TRBJ2-5 . . TRBV18 TGTGCCAGCTCACCAAGTCAAGAGACCCAGTACTTC CASSPSQETQYF
TRBJ2-7 TRBD2 . TRBV7-9 TGTGCCAGCAGCCAACAACACGGGGGGGTCTCCTACGAGCAGTACTTC CASSQQHGGVSYEQYF
TRBJ2-3 TRBD2 once TRBV10-3 TGTGCCATCAGGCGGGGGGGCGAAGATACGCAGTATTTT CAIRRGGEDTQYF
TRBJ2-1 TRBD2 . TRBV7-2 TGTGCCAGCAGGACTGGCTCCGGACTAGCGGGAGGGTTTCGAGAGCAGTTCTTC CASRTGSGLAGGFREQFF
TRBJ1-2 . once TRBV5-4 TGTGCCAGCAGCCCCGGCGGGGAATTCAGCTATGGCTACACCTTC CASSPGGEFSYGYTF
TRBJ2-3 . . TRBV29-1 TGCAGCGTTGTGTGGGGTTATACAGATACGCAGTATTTT CSVVWGYTDTQYF
TRBJ2-2 . . TRBV19 TGTGCCAGTAGTGCCTTGACAGGATTCGACACCGGGGAGCTGTTTTTT CASSALTGFDTGELFF
TRBJ2-7 . . TRBV11-2 TGTGCCAGCAGCCCTACAGTCTATTCCTACGAGCAGTACTTC CASSPTVYSYEQYF
TRBJ2-7 . . TRBV3-1/TRBV3-2 TGTGCCAGCAGCCAAGTCGGCGGCGGGGTAGATAGAAACTACGAGCAGTACTTC CASSQVGGGVDRNYEQYF
TRBJ2-2 . once TRBV7-9 TGTGCCAGCAGCTTATCCTGGGGAAGCACCGGGGAGCTGTTTTTT CASSLSWGSTGELFF
TRBJ2-5 . . TRBV6-5 TGTGCCAGCAGAGACTTCCCCCGGGAGACCCAGTACTTC CASRDFPRETQYF
TRBJ2-5 TRBD1 . TRBV4-1 TGCGCCAGCAGCCCCGGTCCGGGACAGGCGATCCAAGAGACCCAGTACTTC CASSPGPGQAIQETQYF
TRBJ1-1 . . TRBV30 TGTGCCTGGAGTGAAAATCCGGGAACTGAAGCTTTCTTT CAWSENPGTEAFF
TRBJ2-3 . . TRBV5-4 TGTGCCAGCAGCTCCCGGGCGGGATCCGTGGATACGCAGTATTTT CASSSRAGSVDTQYF
TRBJ2-2 . few TRBV7-6 TGTGCCAGCAGCTTATCGGCACCCCGTCTCACCGGGGAGCTGTTTTTT CASSLSAPRLTGELFF
TRBJ2-1 . . TRBV10-3 TGTGCCATCAGTGGCACCCAGCCCTCGAACGGCAATGAGCAGTTCTTC CAISGTQPSNGNEQFF
TRBJ1-4 . once TRBV14 TGTGCCAGCAGCCAAGATTCCGGGGCTGGTGAAAAACTGTTTTTT CASSQDSGAGEKLFF
TRBJ1-6 TRBD1 . TRBV24-1 TGTGCCACCAGTGTGGGAGACAGGGGTACTAATTCACCCCTCCACTTT CATSVGDRGTNSPLHF
TRBJ2-5 . . TRBV25-1 TGTGCCAGCAGTGAAGCAACGGCAACGGACTTACAAGAGACCCAGTACTTC CASSEATATDLQETQYF
TRBJ2-2 . . TRBV19 TGTGCCAGTAGTATCAGGGTACGGGGGCTCGGGACCGGGGAGCTGTTTTTT CASSIRVRGLGTGELFF
TRBJ2-5 . . TRBV30 TGTGCCTGGAGTGTAACCGGGACCTTCAGAGGGACCCAGTACTTC CAWSVTGTFRGTQYF
TRBJ1-3 . . TRBV2 TGTGCCAGCAGACCCCAGGGCCCTGGAAACACCATATATTTT CASRPQGPGNTIYF
TRBJ1-1 . . TRBV4-1 TGCGCCAGCAGCCCACAGGGTGAGTTGTTTACTGAAGCTTTCTTT CASSPQGELFTEAFF
TRBJ2-3 TRBD1 . TRBV7-3 TGTGCCAGCAGTCCACAGGGGGGTAGTTATGATACGCAGTATTTT CASSPQGGSYDTQYF
TRBJ2-6 . . TRBV18 TGTGCCAGCTCACCCTCCCCTGGGGCCAACGTCCTGACTTTC CASSPSPGANVLTF
TRBJ2-6 . . TRBV2 TGTGCCAGCAGGGGGCTTGCCGGGGCCAACGTCCTGACTTTC CASRGLAGANVLTF
TRBJ2-7 . . TRBV18 TGTGCCAGCTCAGCACCGACACACACTTCCTACGAGCAGTACTTC CASSAPTHTSYEQYF
TRBJ2-5 . . TRBV27 TGTGCCACCCGGACGACACGAGAGACCCAGTACTTC CATRTTRETQYF
TRBJ2-6 . . TRBV23-1 TGCGCCAGCAGTCAATATCCAGGAACCCTCTCTGGGGCCAACGTCCTGACTTTC CASSQYPGTLSGANVLTF
TRBJ2-7 . . TRBV4-2 TGTGCCAGCAGCCAAGATGTCACAGGGAACTTTCCCGAGCAGTACTTC CASSQDVTGNFPEQYF
TRBJ2-7 TRBD2 . TRBV20-1 TGCAGTGCTAGTTTAGGGGAGGGCTACGAGCAGTACTTC CSASLGEGYEQYF
TRBJ1-5 TRBD1 . TRBV7-8 TGTGCCAGCAGTCCTGACAGGGGAGGCCAGCCCCAGCATTTT CASSPDRGGQPQHF
TRBJ1-5 . once TRBV19 TGTGCCAGTAGTACGGAAAGGGGCCATCAGCCCCAGCATTTT CASSTERGHQPQHF
TRBJ2-5 . . TRBV5-6 TGTGCCAGCAGTGATCGGGAGACCCAGTACTTC CASSDRETQYF
TRBJ1-1 . few TRBV3-1/TRBV3-2 TGTGCCAGCAGCCATGCAACTGAAGCTTTCTTT CASSHATEAFF
TRBJ1-2 TRBD1 . TRBV14 TGTGCCAGCAGCCGATATACAGGGGGCGCGGAAGGCTACACCTTC CASSRYTGGAEGYTF
TRBJ2-7 . . TRBV7-2 TGTGCCAGCAGCCCCGGGGTCGGACTACGAGTCCCCTACGAGCAGTACTTC CASSPGVGLRVPYEQYF
TRBJ2-3 . . TRBV5-4 TGTGCCAGCAGCTTGGCCTGGGGAGCAGATACGCAGTATTTT CASSLAWGADTQYF
TRBJ1-2 . . TRBV5-1 TGCGCCAGCAGCTTTCTCGCGGACCTGCGGGACTACACCTTC CASSFLADLRDYTF
TRBJ1-2 . . TRBV6-5 TGTGCCAGCAGGATAAATAATAACTATGGCTACACCTTC CASRINNNYGYTF
TRBJ2-3 . . TRBV7-3 TGTGCCAGCAGTCAGACTAGTGTAGATACGCAGTATTTT CASSQTSVDTQYF
TRBJ1-1 . few TRBV5-4 TGTGCCAGCAGCTTGCCGGGAACTGAAGCTTTCTTT CASSLPGTEAFF
TRBJ2-2 TRBD2 . TRBV20-1 TGCAGTGCTAGTCGGACTAGCGGGGGGGCCTTAAACACCGGGGAGCTGTTTTTT CSASRTSGGALNTGELFF
TRBJ2-7 . few TRBV6-2/TRBV6-3 TGTGCCAGCAGTTTCTGGCCTCTAGCGAACTCCTACGAGCAGTACTTC CASSFWPLANSYEQYF
TRBJ2-7 . . TRBV7-2 TGTGCCAGCAGCTTAACGTTTGGAGTCTCCGAGCAGTACTTC CASSLTFGVSEQYF
TRBJ1-6 . . TRBV19 TGTGCCAGTAGTATATCGTCAGGGGCCGGCTCACCCCTCCACTTT CASSISSGAGSPLHF
TRBJ2-3 TRBD2 once TRBV27 TGTGCCAGCAGACGGAACCGGGGGGCGGGAGGGAATACGCAGTATTTT CASRRNRGAGGNTQYF
TRBJ1-5 TRBD1 . TRBV19 TGTGCCAGTGAGAAAGTCGGGACAGCGCGCCTTTTTAGCAATCAGCCCCAGCATTTT CASEKVGTARLFSNQPQHF
TRBJ2-1 . few TRBV5-1 TGCGCCAGCAGCTTGGGACAAAACTACAATGAGCAGTTCTTC CASSLGQNYNEQFF
TRBJ1-1 . . TRBV3-1/TRBV3-2 TGTGCCAGCAGCCCTTTCGGGGGGAAGAACACTGAAGCTTTCTTT CASSPFGGKNTEAFF
TRBJ2-1 TRBD2 once TRBV5-1 TGCGCCAGCAGCTGGCGACTAGCGGGAGGCCGGGGTGAGCAGTTCTTC CASSWRLAGGRGEQFF
TRBJ1-1 . . TRBV15 TGTGCCACCAGCAGAGGGATCCTAGACAGTCTGAACACTGAAGCTTTCTTT CATSRGILDSLNTEAFF
TRBJ2-5 . once TRBV2 TGTGCCAGCAGTGATCCTGGGGCCGGGGGAGAGACCCAGTACTTC CASSDPGAGGETQYF
TRBJ1-1 . . TRBV2 TGTGCCAGCAGTGAAGTGGGGGAGTGGACTGAAGCTTTCTTT CASSEVGEWTEAFF
TRBJ2-1 TRBD1 few TRBV6-5 TGTGCCAGCAGTTACACCGACAGGGAGAGTGAGCAGTTCTTC CASSYTDRESEQFF
TRBJ2-3 . . TRBV5-1 TGCGCCAGCAGCTTGGGACAACTCACAGATACGCAGTATTTT CASSLGQLTDTQYF
TRBJ2-7 . . TRBV4-1 TGCGCCAGCAGCCAGTATGACAGGGAGGATCTCTACGAGCAGTACTTC CASSQYDREDLYEQYF
TRBJ1-1 . . TRBV6-1 TGTGCCAGCAGTGAATTTGGGGGAGGGGACACTGAAGCTTTCTTT CASSEFGGGDTEAFF
TRBJ1-1 . few TRBV3-1/TRBV3-2 TGTGCCAGCAGCCAACGGTTCGACAGGAAAGCTTTCTTT CASSQRFDRKAFF
TRBJ2-5 . . TRBV5-1 TGCGCCAGCAGCTACATTGGAGAGACCCAGTACTTC CASSYIGETQYF